This T cell receptor (beta chain) is drawn from a study of Graves' ophthalmopathy and Graves' hyperthyroidism (dated by TCRdb to 2016 to 2019). General notes on the study: Stable hyperthyroidism was defined as no progression to ophthalmopathy within 18 months of follow-up. A discovery set of about 99 patients (43 ophthalmopathy, under 65 stable hyperthyroidism) was enrolled to explore V-J signatures distinguishing ophthalmopathy from hyperthyroidism. In roughly six hyperthyroidism patients, the T-cell repertoires found in thyroid tissue were compared with those found in blood. The independent validation cohort included approximately 19 hyperthyroidism patients plus 17 patients who later progressed from hyperthyroidism to ophthalmopathy. In total, over 130 blood samples were TCR-sequenced: approximately 40 ophthalmopathy, under 80 hyperthyroidism and around 17 hyperthyroidism-to-ophthalmopathy patients. After sampling, hyperthyroidism patients received methimazole starting at 30 mg daily, and ophthalmopathy patients received high-dose intravenous methylprednisolone. The study used TCR beta repertoire signatures to distinguish Graves' ophthalmopathy from Graves' hyperthyroidism and to predict progression to ophthalmopathy.

Hyperthyroidism patients were newly diagnosed, were aged 18 to 65 years, and had a disease duration under 2 months. Patients with other autoimmune diseases, uncontrolled infections, pregnancy or lactation were excluded from the study. Clinical symptoms, serum thyroxine, TRAb, thyroid ultrasound and orbital computed tomography were used for diagnosis. Total RNA was extracted with Trizol reagent and quality-checked on an Agilent 2100 Bioanalyzer. Measured from the cysteine to the phenylalanine, the CDR3 is 15 residues long. The CDR3 DNA has 45 bases and is translated from base 1. Unmatched junction bases come to 9, with V trimmed by 6 bases and J by 2 bases. According to the germline V gene, CDR1 reads MNHNS and CDR2 reads SASEGT. General study outcomes and caveats: The 13-signature model separated ophthalmopathy from stable hyperthyroidism with roughly 90% sensitivity and about 81% specificity in cross-validation, and 80%/75% in the test set. Among expanded thyroid clonotypes with frequency above 0.001, most also showed up in blood, which suggests that blood repertoires may reflect the thyroid immune response. No statistical method was used to predetermine the sample size, and group allocation was not hidden from the investigators. In validation, the model predicted ophthalmopathy progression with 70.59% sensitivity and 72.22% specificity; about a dozen predicted patients were CT-confirmed with GO in a median of about 6.1 months.

This clonotype was seen only a few times. What antigen it recognizes has not been identified. Base qualities are not recorded, but no much larger clone differs from it by a single base. For repertoire sequencing, TCR beta CDR3 regions were amplified from RNA transcripts. HTBI primers and the Qiagen OneStep RT-PCR kit were used in a first-round RT-PCR, which was followed by a second-round multiplex PCR, size selection and purification. Sequencing of the libraries was carried out on an Illumina HiSeq2000 in paired-end mode with 100 bp reads. As for how the authors treated the data: SOAPnuke was used to process the reads, removing any read that contained adapters or uncalled bases, had a mean Phred below 15, or lacked an exact match to the constant primer or identifier. High-quality paired reads were merged with COPE v1.2.5. Clonotypes were defined as unique nucleotide sequences and were aligned to IMGT TRB V, D and J references using MiTCR v1.1. Analysis was restricted to V-J combinations with a frequency above 0.0001, which covered about 99% of repertoires. For each V-J combination, a TCR clonal expansion and chaos score was defined as F50 clonal expansion divided by the chaos observed in the TCRdist matrix. Welch's t-statistics and random forest were used to narrow the features down to around twelve V-J combinations, which were then fed into a naive Bayes classifier. The Morisita-Horn index was used to measure how similar the thyroid and blood repertoires were. The raw public data were reprocessed by TCRdb itself: fastp quality trimming at Q25, MiXCR clonotype calling, in-frame beta chains only. Each record represents a unique CDR3 protein, reported with the most common genes and DNA among its rows. These V and J calls rely on TCRdb rather than the paper's analysis. The sample records about 500,000 distinct CDR3 sequences, approximately 37% of which are singletons. Of the sample, roughly 4.5% falls within the top ten clones.

Sequencing was done on a sample of peripheral blood or thyroid tissue (not recorded which). This clonotype was obtained from an adult man with Graves' hyperthyroidism. The sequence joins TRBV6-1 to TRBJ2-5, with 7 middle bases fitting TRBD2. The CDR3 sequence is CASSMGGGFQETQYF. The nucleotide sequence reads as follows: TGTGCCAGCAGCATGGGGGGGGGTTTTCAAGAGACCCAGTACTTC.